What follows are 23 T cell receptor beta chains derived from one specimen sequenced in a study of identical twins. From the 5' RACE reads, TCRdb called clonotypes with MiXCR, one entry per CDR3 protein. This table holds 200,000 to 300,000 distinct CDR3 sequences, 7% found once. This same sample was also taken into another study, of yellow fever vaccine responses in identical twins.

Sequenced input: memory (CD45RO+) T cells sorted from blood. These receptors all come from a woman under 30 in good health.

This clonotype was counted many times. This chain links TRBV7-9 with TRBJ2-5, with D possibly being TRBD2 (6 bases). The V gene's germline CDR1 is SEHNR and CDR2 FQNEAQ (reference sequence). V shed 2 bases and J shed 3 bases, with 10 bases lying between them. The CDR3 has 14 residues. The CDR3: CASSLYPGEETQYF. The DNA of the CDR3 is TGTGCCAGCAGCTTATATCCGGGGGAAGAGACCCAGTACTTC.

This clonotype was detected ten times or more. The chain recombines TRBV6-5 with TRBJ1-2; 10 bases line up with TRBD1. V lost 5 bases and J lost 2; bases outside the gene matches: 8. Germline CDR1 is MNHEY and CDR2 is SVGAGI. This CDR3 has 16 residues. The CDR3 DNA is TGTGCCAGCAGTCTACTCGGGACAGGGGAGAACTATGGCTACACCTTC. As protein: CASSLLGTGENYGYTF.

The sample holds many counts of this clonotype. The CDR3 reads CASSASLSGANVLTF. CDR3 nucleotide sequence: TGTGCCAGCAGTGCGTCCCTCTCTGGGGCCAACGTCCTGACTTTC. This chain connects TRBV6-1 to TRBJ2-6; D is unresolved. The CDR3 totals 15 residues. The V gene's germline CDR1 is MNHNS and CDR2 SASEGT. V shed 4 bases and J shed 0 bases, with 7 bases lying between them.

The chain joins TRBV2 to TRBJ2-7, with 8 nucleotides matching TRBD1. This CDR3 contains 18 residues. Germline V gene sequence: CDR1 SNHLY, CDR2 FYNNEI. The junction had 10 bases not matched to a gene; V was cut back by 0 bases and J by 0 bases. CDR3 loop: CASSEAPFGQGNSYEQYV. The CDR3 region has the DNA TGTGCCAGCAGTGAAGCTCCCTTTGGACAGGGAAACTCCTACGAGCAGTACGTC.

The rearrangement links TRBV6-2 or TRBV6-3 to TRBJ2-6, with D tentatively TRBD1 (5 bases). The CDR3 extends over 15 amino acids. The V and J ends lost 6 bases and 1 base respectively, with 10 bases between them. From germline, CDR1 is MNHEY and CDR2 SVGEGT. CDR3 residues: CASSPQASGANVLTF. The CDR3, as DNA: TGTGCCAGCAGCCCACAGGCGTCTGGGGCCAACGTCCTGACTTTC.

This clonotype appeared many times. V usage is TRBV12-3 or TRBV12-4 and J usage is TRBJ1-1; the D is unclear. With 3 bases removed from V and 7 bases from J, the gap between germline ends came to 15 bases. The CDR3 contains 14 residues. The CDR3 DNA follows: TGTGCCAGCAGTTTGTCTGGCAGATTGATTGAAGCTTTCTTT. It translates to CASSLSGRLIEAFF.

This sequence joins TRBV18 and TRBJ2-7; D may be TRBD1 (6 bases). There are 14 residues in the CDR3. Trimming stripped 3 bases from V and 1 base from J, with 10 bases between. In germline, CDR1 is KGHSH, CDR2 LQKENI. CDR3: CASSPKTGSYEQYF. The DNA for the CDR3 is TGTGCCAGCTCACCCAAGACAGGTTCCTACGAGCAGTACTTC.

This clonotype was counted many times. One end of the junction does not line up with germline, which may come from a read error. The V call is TRBV2, the J call TRBJ2-5; 8 nucleotides match TRBD2. This CDR3 is 16 amino acids long. Germline CDR1 SNHLY, CDR2 FYNNEI. The DNA of the CDR3 is TGTGCCAGCAGGGAAGGACTAGCCTCTTCCCAAGAGACCCAGTACTTC. This codes for CASREGLASSQETQYF.

This clonotype was seen ten or more times. The chain uses TRBV6-1 and TRBJ2-7; TRBD2 matches at 10 bases. The CDR3 is made up of 14 amino acids. V lost 7 bases, J lost 3 bases, and 6 bases stayed unmatched. Germline CDR1 reads MNHNS; CDR2 reads SASEGT. The CDR3 DNA sequence: TGTGCCAGCAATGCTCGGACTAGCGGCTACGAGCAGTACTTC. Translating it yields CASNARTSGYEQYF.

CDR3 amino acids: CSVAGKETQYF. CDR3 DNA sequence: TGCAGCGTCGCAGGGAAAGAGACCCAGTACTTC. The genes are TRBV29-1 and TRBJ2-5; D perhaps matches TRBD1 (5 bases). Germline loops: CDR1 SQVTM, CDR2 ANQGSEA. The CDR3 is 11 amino acids. V gave up 6 bases and J gave up 3 bases, with 8 bases separating them.

Ten or more counts support this clonotype. The rearrangement joins TRBV7-3 to TRBJ2-1, with 9 bases lining up with TRBD2. After removal of 2 bases from V and 7 bases from J, the junction contained 6 bases not matched to a gene. CDR1 is SGHTA and CDR2 is FQGTGA in the germline V gene. There are 15 residues in the CDR3. The CDR3 reads CASSLGSGSRNEQFF. The CDR3 DNA follows: TGTGCCAGCAGCTTAGGTAGCGGGAGTCGGAATGAGCAGTTCTTC.

Only a few counts were recorded for this clonotype. The chain employs TRBV18 and TRBJ2-1; 10 bases are shared with TRBD1. V lost 5 bases, J lost 4 bases, and 11 bases stayed unmatched. Per the germline V gene, CDR1 is KGHSH and CDR2 is LQKENI. The CDR3 is 17 amino acids. The CDR3 protein is CASSSTGWGQGYNEQFF. As DNA, the CDR3 is TGTGCCAGCTCATCAACCGGTTGGGGACAGGGGTACAATGAGCAGTTCTTC.

This clonotype was seen ten or more times. This chain joins TRBV28 and TRBJ2-4; D gene unclear. Germline CDR1 and CDR2: MDHEN and SYDVKM. The CDR3 length is 16 residues. Between the trimmed V and J ends, which lost 1 base and 0 bases, there was a span of 10 bases. As DNA, the CDR3 is TGTGCCAGCAGTTTATACAGTCCTCTAGCCAAAAACATTCAGTACTTC. This codes for CASSLYSPLAKNIQYF.

This clonotype has only a few counts. V and J are TRBV20-1 and TRBJ1-2; TRBD1 agrees at 9 bases. CDR1 is DFQATT and CDR2 is SNEGSKA in the germline V gene (reference sequence). The junction had 12 bases not matched to a gene; V was cut back by 6 bases and J by 7 bases. The CDR3 is made up of 14 amino acids. Written as DNA, the CDR3 is TGCAGTGCCCCCCAGCGGGACAGGGAAGGTGGCTACACCTTC. Translation gives CSAPQRDREGGYTF.

The chain links TRBV20-1 to TRBJ2-3; D unclear. CDR1 is DFQATT, CDR2 SNEGSKA, per germline (reference sequence). The CDR3 has 13 amino acids. V was clipped by 0 bases and J by 7 bases, with 11 bases between them. In nucleotides, the CDR3 is TGCAGTGCTAGAGATATAGGAAAAAATACGCAGTATTTT. It translates to CSARDIGKNTQYF.

Many counts were recorded for this clonotype. The V and J genes are TRBV29-1 and TRBJ1-2; D gene uncertain. CDR3 length: 15 amino acids. The germline V and J ends were trimmed by 3 bases and 4 bases, with 18 bases remaining between them. Per the germline V gene, CDR1 is SQVTM and CDR2 is ANQGSEA. Here the CDR3 DNA reads TGCAGCGTTGATGTTGGGTCGGGTTCTAGCTATGGCTACACCTTC. This encodes CSVDVGSGSSYGYTF.

This chain connects TRBV6-6 to TRBJ2-4; no clear D. Trimming cost V 8 bases and J 5 bases, with 7 bases left between them. The CDR3 consists of 11 residues. Germline CDR1 and CDR2: MNHNY and SVGAGI (reference sequence). The CDR3 is CASRRENIQYF. The CDR3, as DNA: TGTGCCAGCCGTAGGGAAAACATTCAGTACTTC.

This clonotype appeared a few times. The CDR3 sequence is CASSSNSPEQYF. In DNA, the CDR3 is TGTGCCAGCAGCTCGAATTCCCCCGAGCAGTATTTT. The rearrangement joins TRBV7-2 to TRBJ2-3; D gene ambiguous. Per germline, CDR1 SGHTA and CDR2 FQGNSA. The CDR3 covers 12 residues. V lost 4 bases, J lost 11 bases, and 13 bases lay in between.

This clonotype was picked up many times. The chain employs TRBV10-3 and TRBJ2-5, with D tentatively TRBD1 or TRBD2 (5 bases each). V lost 5 bases and J lost 3, with 7 bases in between. CDR1 is ENHRY and CDR2 is SYGVKD in the germline V gene. CDR3 length equals 12 residues. CDR3 in DNA: TGTGCCATCAGTAGGGGAGAAGAGACCCAGTACTTC. Encoded protein: CAISRGEETQYF.

This clonotype came up once. The chain uses TRBV20-1 and TRBJ2-1; D is tentatively TRBD1 or TRBD2 (5 bases each). Germline CDR1 is DFQATT and CDR2 is SNEGSKA (reference sequence). V was shortened by 3 bases and J by 0 bases, with 12 bases between the two germline ends. The CDR3 has 15 residues. The CDR3: CSASQGGGSYNEQFF. CDR3 in DNA: TGCAGTGCTAGCCAAGGTGGGGGCTCCTACAATGAGCAGTTCTTC.

This clonotype was recorded many times. The gene calls are TRBV5-1 and TRBJ2-7; 8 nucleotides align to TRBD1. The CDR3 consists of 15 residues. Germline CDR1 and CDR2: SGHRS and YFSETQ. V dropped 2 bases and J dropped 6; count of bases not matched to a gene: 10. CDR3 DNA: TGCGCCAGCAGCTTTACCGGACAGGGTGGCGGCGAGCAGTACTTC. Its translation is CASSFTGQGGGEQYF. The full variable domain, rest sourced from reference TRBV5-1 and TRBJ2-7, is KAGVTQTPRYLIKTRGQQVTLSCSPISGHRSVSWYQQTPGQGLQFLFEYFSETQRNKGNFPGRFSGRQFSNSRSEMNVSTLELGDSALYLCASSFTGQGGGEQYFGPGTRLTVT.

This clonotype has more than one count but fewer than ten. This chain links TRBV20-1 with TRBJ2-2, with 10 bases fitting TRBD2. The J segment lost 8 bases and the V segment lost 5 bases, leaving 14 bases of the junction unmatched. CDR1 and CDR2 from the germline V gene are DFQATT and SNEGSKA (reference sequence). The CDR3 length is 16 residues. The CDR3: CSAPKQASGSRGELFF. DNA of the CDR3: TGCAGTGCTCCCAAACAGGCTAGCGGGAGTAGGGGGGAGCTGTTTTTT.

This clonotype was seen more than once but under ten times. CDR3: CSAPPGQSSYEQYF. The DNA of the CDR3 is TGCAGTGCCCCACCGGGACAAAGCTCCTACGAGCAGTACTTC. The V and J genes are TRBV20-1 and TRBJ2-7, with D possibly TRBD1 on 6 matching bases. Germline CDR1 and CDR2: DFQATT and SNEGSKA (reference sequence). V gave up 6 bases and J gave up 0 bases, with 15 bases separating them. CDR3 length: 14 amino acids.